The present TCR beta chain was sequenced within a study of T-cell reconstitution after alpha-beta-depleted transplantation in children (dated by TCRdb to the mid-2010s). Study-wide context: The study quantitatively tracked T-cell immune reconstitution after TCRalphabeta/CD19-depleted allogeneic hematopoietic cell transplantation in children using TCR repertoire profiling.

CDR1 and CDR2 were assigned from the germline V gene as MNHEY and SVGEGT. The CDR3 has 14 amino acids, counting the end cysteine and phenylalanine. The kept DNA is CDR3 alone, 42 bases in frame from the first base. Trimming costs V 11 bases and J 6 bases, and their ends lie 20 bases apart. For this clonotype: Its recognized antigen is unknown. No base quality information exists; no much larger clone differs at one position.

The library was prepared using PCR. Sequencing was carried out with an Illumina HiSeq 2500. TCR libraries were prepared with molecular barcoding, using unique molecular identifiers to normalize TCRbeta repertoire quantification. TCRdb reran the public reads through fastp at Q25 and MiXCR, keeping productive beta chains. Every entry covers one CDR3 protein and lists the most common genes and DNA from its rows. Present in this sample are over 550,000 distinct CDR3 sequences, more than 9% of which were seen just once. The ten top clones hold less than 5% of the sample. The sample in question was PBMCs from the stem cell graft donor, obtained from the stem cell graft. The receptor comes from a human donor who donated a stem cell graft to a child with acute myeloid leukemia. The V and J segments used are TRBV6-2 or TRBV6-3 and TRBJ2-1; matching of 6 bases hints at TRBD2 as the D gene. The DNA sequence follows: TGTGCCTGCGGTGCGGGAAGGACTATCAATGAGCAGTTCTTC. Its protein product is CACGAGRTINEQFF.